The rows below give T cell receptor beta chains drawn from one sample of a study of blood T cell repertoires in COVID-19. Here immunoSEQ multiplex PCR was the method, and the copy in TCRdb shows in-frame clones only, minus some. The sample has over 100,000 clones, about 85% seen once. The sequencing sample was made of peripheral blood. The receptors shown here come from a woman in her forties or fifties with COVID-19, enrolled during active disease. The CDR3 runs from the conserved cysteine through the conserved F or W. D genes are given only for firm matches. Clone sizes are given selectively: once, few, many, or a class where the clone is expanded.

V	size	J	D	DNA	CDR3
TRBV2	-	TRBJ2-5	-	TGTGCCAGCAGTGAGTGGGCGGGGCCGGCAGAGACCCAGTACTTC	CASSEWAGPAETQYF
TRBV7-6	-	TRBJ2-2	-	TGTGCCAGCAGCCCTAGCGGACAGGGTGGGACCGGGGAGCTGTTTTTT	CASSPSGQGGTGELFF
TRBV5-4	-	TRBJ1-1	-	TGTGCCAGCAGCTTGACGGGTGGTGACACTGAAGCTTTCTTT	CASSLTGGDTEAFF
TRBV30	-	TRBJ1-2	-	TGTGCCTGGAGTCCGGGGGTTGGCGGCTACACCTTC	CAWSPGVGGYTF
TRBV19	-	TRBJ2-3	-	TGTGCCAGTACGAAGGGAACGGCGGGGGATACGCAGTATTTT	CASTKGTAGDTQYF
TRBV4-2	-	TRBJ1-2	TRBD1	TGTGCCAGCAGCCAGGGGGGGACAGGGAGCTATGGCTACACCTTC	CASSQGGTGSYGYTF
TRBV30	-	TRBJ1-1	TRBD1	TGTGCCTGGAGTGTAGGCGGGACAGGGGGCACTGAAGCTTTCTTT	CAWSVGGTGGTEAFF
TRBV7-6	-	TRBJ1-6	TRBD1	TGTGCCAGCAGCTACGGGACAGGGGTTGGGTCCTATAATTCACCCCTCCACTTT	CASSYGTGVGSYNSPLHF
TRBV14	once	TRBJ2-3	-	TGTGCCAGCAGCCCAAGCTGGCAGGGCGATACGCAGTATTTT	CASSPSWQGDTQYF
TRBV28	-	TRBJ1-1	TRBD1	TGTGCCAGCAGTTTTTCGACAGGGGAAGCTTTCTTT	CASSFSTGEAFF
TRBV29-1	-	TRBJ1-1	TRBD1	TGCAGCGTTATGGTCCGACAGGGGAGGGGCTACATTCTGGACACTGAAGCTTTCTTT	CSVMVRQGRGYILDTEAFF
TRBV10-3	-	TRBJ1-2	-	TGTGCCATCAGTGAGGAGAGGGGGTACGGCTACACCTTC	CAISEERGYGYTF
TRBV13	-	TRBJ2-3	TRBD2	TGTGCCAGCAGCCCAGACGCTAGCGGGGTCACAGATACGCAGTATTTT	CASSPDASGVTDTQYF
TRBV19	-	TRBJ1-2	TRBD1	TGTGCCAGTAGTACGAGGACAGGGGAAGGCTATGGCTACACCTTC	CASSTRTGEGYGYTF
TRBV2	-	TRBJ2-5	-	TGTGCCAGCAGTGAAGGTGGGGGGCAAGAGACCCAGTACTTC	CASSEGGGQETQYF
TRBV7-9	few	TRBJ2-7	-	TGTGCCAGCACCCCCTCGGGGGTTGGCCTGGGCGAGCAGTACTTC	CASTPSGVGLGEQYF
TRBV6-2/TRBV6-3	-	TRBJ2-7	-	TGTGCCAGCAGTTACACATCGCAGGGAACCTACGAGCAGTACTTC	CASSYTSQGTYEQYF
TRBV29-1	-	TRBJ2-7	-	TGCAGCGTTGATGCAGGGTCCTACGAGCAGTACTTC	CSVDAGSYEQYF
TRBV4-1	-	TRBJ2-3	TRBD2	TGCGCCAGCAGCCAAGGAAGGTTAAGCGGGGTCACAGATACGCAGTATTTT	CASSQGRLSGVTDTQYF
TRBV5-1	-	TRBJ1-1	-	TGCGCCAGCAGCTTGGCCCGAACAGATAGTACTGAAGCTTTCTTT	CASSLARTDSTEAFF
TRBV2	once	TRBJ1-5	-	TGTGCCAGCAGCTCCTTCAGGGACAATCAGCCCCAGCATTTT	CASSSFRDNQPQHF
TRBV5-1	once	TRBJ2-5	-	TGCGCCAGCAGCTTGACGGGCCCCGGGCGGGGAGCTCAAGAGACCCAGTACTTC	CASSLTGPGRGAQETQYF
TRBV23-1	-	TRBJ1-6	TRBD1	TGCGCCAGCAGTTCACCGGGACAGGGGCCTAATTCACCCCTCCACTTT	CASSSPGQGPNSPLHF
TRBV18	-	TRBJ2-1	TRBD2	TGTGCCAGCTCATTCCCGGGAGGGGGAAATGAGCAGTTCTTC	CASSFPGGGNEQFF
TRBV4-1	-	TRBJ1-2	TRBD1	TGCGCCAGCAGGACAGGGGGCGATGGCTACACCTTC	CASRTGGDGYTF
TRBV7-3	-	TRBJ1-1	-	TGTGCCAGCAGCTTACAGGAGAACACTGAAGCTTTCTTT	CASSLQENTEAFF
TRBV4-1	-	TRBJ1-5	TRBD1	TGCGCCAGCAGCCAAGGTGGGACAGGGAGACAGCCCCAGCATTTT	CASSQGGTGRQPQHF
TRBV7-3	-	TRBJ2-3	-	TGTGCCAGCAGCGTTAGCGGTAGCACAGATACGCAGTATTTT	CASSVSGSTDTQYF
TRBV18	-	TRBJ1-6	-	TGTGCCAGCTCTTCGGGGGATTCACCCCTCCACTTT	CASSSGDSPLHF
TRBV10-1	-	TRBJ1-1	-	TGCGCCAGCAGGGGACATATGAACACTGAAGCTTTCTTT	CASRGHMNTEAFF
TRBV5-1	-	TRBJ1-5	TRBD1	TGCGCCAGCAGCCCAGGGGGGACCAATCAGCCCCAGCATTTT	CASSPGGTNQPQHF
TRBV7-2	-	TRBJ2-3	TRBD2	TGTGCCAGCAGCTTTGGGGGGGACCCCACAGATACGCAGTATTTT	CASSFGGDPTDTQYF
TRBV9	-	TRBJ1-2	-	TGTGCCAGCAGCGTAGCTGACAGAGAAAACTATGGCTACACCTTC	CASSVADRENYGYTF
TRBV27	-	TRBJ2-7	TRBD1	TGTGCCAGCAGTTTATGGGGACAGGGGGCCTACGAGCAGTACTTC	CASSLWGQGAYEQYF
TRBV18	-	TRBJ1-1	TRBD1	TGTGCCAGCTCACGACAGGGGGCACAGAACACTGAAGCTTTCTTT	CASSRQGAQNTEAFF
TRBV5-3	-	TRBJ1-2	TRBD1	TGTGCCTGCCAGAGACCAGGGACAGGCGGAGGCTACACCTTC	CACQRPGTGGGYTF
TRBV5-4	-	TRBJ2-7	-	TGTGCCAGCAGCTTGCAGGGGTCCACCTCCTACGAGCAGTACTTC	CASSLQGSTSYEQYF
TRBV6-2/TRBV6-3	-	TRBJ1-6	-	TGTGCCAGCAGTTACCTTATCTCACCCCTCCACTTT	CASSYLISPLHF
TRBV11-2	-	TRBJ2-7	TRBD1	TGTGCCAGCAGCAGAACAGGGGGCTCCTACGAGCAGTACTTC	CASSRTGGSYEQYF
TRBV7-2	-	TRBJ2-5	-	TGTGCCAGCAGCTCCAGAAAAGAGACCCAGTACTTC	CASSSRKETQYF
TRBV27	-	TRBJ2-7	-	TGTGCCAGCCCCAGGTCCCCCGGAGGAAGGAGCTCCTACGAGCAGTACTTC	CASPRSPGGRSSYEQYF
TRBV4-1	once	TRBJ2-7	-	TGCGCCAGCAGCCAAGAGGCACAAACCTACGAGCAGTACTTC	CASSQEAQTYEQYF
TRBV5-1	-	TRBJ1-1	TRBD1	TGCGCCAGCAGCCTTGGACAGGTGAACACTGAAGCTTTCTTT	CASSLGQVNTEAFF
TRBV4-3	-	TRBJ1-4	TRBD1	TGCGCCAGCAGCCAAGAGGGGGACAGCAGTAATGAAAAACTGTTTTTT	CASSQEGDSSNEKLFF
TRBV6-5	-	TRBJ2-5	TRBD1	TGTGCCAGCAGTTACTCGAGAGGGGGCCGAGAGACCCAGTACTTC	CASSYSRGGRETQYF
TRBV7-2	-	TRBJ2-1	-	TGTGCCAGCAGCTTAGCAGGGGGACATGAGCAGTTCTTC	CASSLAGGHEQFF
TRBV2	-	TRBJ2-3	-	TGTGCCAGCGCGGTCGATATTAGCACAGATACGCAGTATTTT	CASAVDISTDTQYF
TRBV10-3	few	TRBJ1-2	TRBD1	TGTGCCATCAGCCCCGGGACAGACTATGGCTACACCTTC	CAISPGTDYGYTF
TRBV10-2	-	TRBJ2-5	-	TGCGCCAGCAGGACAGGAGAGACCCAGTACTTC	CASRTGETQYF
TRBV30	few	TRBJ1-5	-	TGTGCCTGGAGCATACGTGGGGGGTACAATCAGCCCCAGCATTTT	CAWSIRGGYNQPQHF
TRBV27	-	TRBJ1-1	-	TGTGCCAGCAGTAGGGGGTGGGGCACTGAAGCTTTCTTT	CASSRGWGTEAFF
TRBV4-2	-	TRBJ2-5	TRBD2	TGTGCCAGCAGCCAACGGACTAGCGGGGACCAAGAGACCCAGTACTTC	CASSQRTSGDQETQYF
TRBV5-4	-	TRBJ1-1	-	TGTGCCAGCAGCTTGAAGGCAGGGGACATGAACACTGAAGCTTTCTTT	CASSLKAGDMNTEAFF
TRBV29-1	few	TRBJ2-2	-	TGCAGCGTTGAAGGGGCGGGGACAGAGCACACCGGGGAGCTGTTTTTT	CSVEGAGTEHTGELFF
TRBV5-4	-	TRBJ2-2	TRBD2	TGTGCCAGCAGCTTCCTAGCGGGGGGTAACACCGGGGAGCTGTTTTTT	CASSFLAGGNTGELFF
TRBV5-6	-	TRBJ1-4	-	TGTGCCAGCAGCTTCGGGCAGGGGTCGAAACTGTTTTTT	CASSFGQGSKLFF
TRBV7-9	-	TRBJ1-4	TRBD1	TGTGCCAGCAGCTTTTTGGGACAGAGGGCCGAAAAACTGTTTTTT	CASSFLGQRAEKLFF